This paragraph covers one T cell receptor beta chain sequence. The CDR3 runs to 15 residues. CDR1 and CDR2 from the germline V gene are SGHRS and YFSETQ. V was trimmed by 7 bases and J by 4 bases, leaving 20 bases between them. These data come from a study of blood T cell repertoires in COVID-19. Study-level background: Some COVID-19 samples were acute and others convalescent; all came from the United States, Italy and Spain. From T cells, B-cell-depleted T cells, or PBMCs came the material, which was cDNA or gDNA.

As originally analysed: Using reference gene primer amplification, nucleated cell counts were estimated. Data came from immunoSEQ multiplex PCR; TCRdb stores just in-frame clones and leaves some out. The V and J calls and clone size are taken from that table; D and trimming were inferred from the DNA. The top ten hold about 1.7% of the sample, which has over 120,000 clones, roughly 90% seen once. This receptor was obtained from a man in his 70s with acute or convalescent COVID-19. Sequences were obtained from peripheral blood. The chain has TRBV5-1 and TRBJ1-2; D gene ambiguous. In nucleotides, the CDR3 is TGCGCCAGCCGAGGTGGAGGGTCGGTAGGCTATGGCTACACCTTC. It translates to CASRGGGSVGYGYTF.